Listed here are 23 T cell receptor beta chains from one sample, sequenced in a study of T cells in Graves' hyperthyroidism and ophthalmopathy. Amplification of TCR beta CDR3 regions used RNA as the template. TCR CDR3 underwent first-round RT-PCR with the HTBI primer set. Using its own MiXCR run on the multiplex PCR reads, TCRdb lists one record per CDR3 protein. In the table there are roughly 500,000 distinct CDR3 sequences, over 11% of which are singletons. Sequenced: blood. The receptors shown here come from a woman aged 25 to 39 with Graves' hyperthyroidism that later progressed to Graves' ophthalmopathy.

The V and J genes are TRBV5-4 and TRBJ1-2; no firm D call. V was pared by 4 bases and J by 2 bases, with 12 bases between. Germline loops: CDR1 SGHNT, CDR2 YYREEE (reference sequence). This CDR3 has 14 amino acids. CDR3 residues: CASSREAVNYGYTF. The CDR3 DNA reads as TGTGCCAGCAGCCGGGAGGCGGTAAACTATGGCTACACCTTC.

Turning to this clonotype: This clone may be a read error of a much larger clone one base away. The gene calls are TRBV30 and TRBJ2-5; D is possibly TRBD1 (6 bases). Germline-derived CDR1 and CDR2 are GTSNPN and SVGIG (reference sequence). The CDR3 covers 14 residues. Trimming removed 4 bases from V and 6 bases from J, with 18 bases in between. The CDR3: CAWTHRARGQTQYF. The DNA of the CDR3 is TGTGCCTGGACTCACAGGGCACGAGGACAGACCCAGTACTTC.

This clonotype was found many times. The chain combines TRBV11-2 with TRBJ2-2, with no clear D. This CDR3 comprises 15 residues. The V gene's germline CDR1 is SGHAT and CDR2 FQNNGV. V lost 2 bases to trimming and J lost 3 bases, with 10 bases between them. The CDR3 here is CASSLFSEYTGELFF. The CDR3 nucleotides are TGTGCCAGCAGCTTATTCAGTGAATACACCGGGGAGCTGTTTTTT.

Ten or more counts support this clonotype. The chain uses TRBV19 and TRBJ1-2, with D unresolved. The CDR3 sequence is 15 residues long. V gave up 3 bases and J gave up 0 bases, with 11 bases separating them. Germline CDR1 is LNHDA and CDR2 is SQIVND (reference sequence). The CDR3, as DNA: TGTGCCAGTAGTATCTTGGAGCGCTCTAACTATGGCTACACCTTC. Amino acid sequence: CASSILERSNYGYTF.

The V call is TRBV15, the J call TRBJ2-3, with D possibly being TRBD2 (5 bases). The CDR3 has 15 amino acids. V gave up 0 bases and J gave up 0 bases, with 7 bases separating them. Germline V CDR1 and CDR2: LNHNV, YYDKDF (reference sequence). The CDR3 DNA is TGTGCCACCAGCAGAGATGCGGGTAGCACAGATACGCAGTATTTT. It yields the protein CATSRDAGSTDTQYF.

This clonotype was counted at least ten times. In nucleotides, the CDR3 is TGTGCCTGGAGTCTACCCGCAGCGGGAGGAGGGACCGGGGAGCTGTTTTTT. Translating it yields CAWSLPAAGGGTGELFF. The chain combines TRBV30 with TRBJ2-2; 9 bases fit TRBD2. Trimming cost V 2 bases and J 5 bases; bases outside gene matches: 12. Germline assignment: CDR1 GTSNPN and CDR2 SVGIG (reference sequence). The CDR3 covers 17 residues.

This clonotype was seen ten or more times. The V and J genes are TRBV6-2 or TRBV6-3 and TRBJ1-1, with D unclear. Trimming removed 7 bases at V and 4 bases at J, with 16 bases between. There are 14 residues in the CDR3. CDR1 and CDR2 from the germline V gene are MNHEY and SVGEGT. Here the CDR3 DNA reads TGTGCCAGCACCCCGGTTGAGCTCTTCACTGAAGCTTTCTTT. Residues: CASTPVELFTEAFF.

This clonotype was seen ten or more times. This sequence joins TRBV6-1 and TRBJ2-7; 8 nucleotides align to TRBD1. Germline CDR1 and CDR2: MNHNS and SASEGT. The CDR3 is made up of 15 amino acids. Trimming cost V 6 bases and J 5 bases; bases outside gene matches: 12. This chain's CDR3 is CASRQAKAGGNEQYF. CDR3 in DNA: TGTGCCAGCAGACAAGCCAAGGCAGGGGGCAACGAGCAGTACTTC.

This clonotype turned up a few times. The V gene is TRBV5-1, the J gene TRBJ2-3; 9 bases are shared with TRBD2. Germline trimming cut 3 bases from V and 6 bases from J; bases unmatched to any gene: 8. The length of the CDR3 is 15 residues. Looked up from germline, CDR1 is SGHRS and CDR2 is YFSETQ. The CDR3 bases are TGCGCCAGCAGCTATAGCGGGAGCACTTCGGATACGCAGTATTTT. The encoded protein is CASSYSGSTSDTQYF.

On this clonotype: A much larger clone lies a single base off, so this may be a read error. The chain is built from TRBV3-1 and TRBJ2-7; D is unresolved. This CDR3 has 12 amino acids. Germline-derived CDR1 and CDR2 are LGHDT and YNNKEL (reference sequence). CDR3 sequence: CPSSHFSYEQYF. CDR3 nucleotide sequence: TGTCCCAGCAGCCACTTCTCCTACGAGCAGTACTTC.

This clonotype was detected only a few times. The chain employs TRBV7-8 and TRBJ2-1; 8 bases agree with TRBD2. This CDR3 spans 19 amino acids. V lost 5 bases, J lost 5 bases, and 20 bases stayed unmatched. Germline assignment: CDR1 SGHVS and CDR2 FQNEAQ. The CDR3, as DNA: TGTGCCAGCAGCGCCCGAGGACTAGCTCAATCCCTTAGGAACAATGAGCAGTTCTTC. This gives the protein CASSARGLAQSLRNNEQFF. Filled out from reference TRBV7-8 and TRBJ2-1, the complete variable domain reads GAGVSQSPRYKVAKRGQDVALRCDPISGHVSLFWYQQALGQGPEFLTYFQNEAQLDKSGLPSDRFFAERPEGSVSTLKIQRTQQEDSAVYLCASSARGLAQSLRNNEQFFGPGTRLTVL.

This clonotype was seen a handful of times. The V and J genes are TRBV20-1 and TRBJ1-4; TRBD1 matches 8 bases. V shed 3 bases and J 3 bases; nucleotides not matched to a gene: 9. The CDR3 contains 16 residues. From germline, CDR1 is DFQATT and CDR2 SNEGSKA (reference sequence). CDR3 DNA: TGCAGTGCTAGGAGACAGGGGATGGAGGCTAATGAAAAACTGTTTTTT. Residues: CSARRQGMEANEKLFF.

CDR3 amino acids: CASSAAGGEQYF. The CDR3 DNA is TGTGCCAGCAGCGCCGCGGGGGGCGAGCAGTACTTC. The rearrangement joins TRBV9 to TRBJ2-7; TRBD2 matches at 8 bases. V gave up 3 bases and J gave up 6 bases; unmatched junction bases: 2. The CDR3 runs 12 residues. Germline assignment: CDR1 SGDLS and CDR2 YYNGEE.

This clonotype came up many times. CDR3 sequence (DNA): TGTGCCAGCAGTTACTCTTGGGCCTTAGGGAGTTACAATGAGCAGTTCTTC. Protein: CASSYSWALGSYNEQFF. The chain combines TRBV6-5 with TRBJ2-1; possible D gene TRBD2, 5 bases. The germline V gene encodes CDR1 MNHEY and CDR2 SVGAGI. V lost 0 bases, J lost 4 bases, and 16 bases lay in between. CDR3 length equals 17 residues.

This clonotype was counted ten times or more. The chain employs TRBV11-2 and TRBJ1-5; maybe TRBD1 (5 bases). CDR3 length equals 15 residues. Germline V gives CDR1 SGHAT, CDR2 FQNNGV. The V end lost 0 bases, the J end lost 10 bases, and 16 bases lay between the germline ends. CDR3 region: CASSLDRDPSGPQHF. CDR3 in DNA: TGTGCCAGCAGCTTAGATCGGGACCCATCCGGCCCCCAGCATTTT. Variable domain in full (rest from reference TRBV11-2 and TRBJ1-5): EAGVAQSPRYKIIEKRQSVAFWCNPISGHATLYWYQQILGQGPKLLIQFQNNGVVDDSQLPKDRFSAERLKGVDSTLKIQPAKLEDSAVYLCASSLDRDPSGPQHFGDGTRLSIL.

This clonotype has a count of ten or more. The CDR3, as DNA: TGTGCCACCGCCCTGGGGGTAGAAGAGACCCAGTACTTC. The encoded protein is CATALGVEETQYF. The chain uses TRBV28 and TRBJ2-5; D might be TRBD1 or TRBD2, each matching 5 bases. The germline V gene has CDR1 MDHEN and CDR2 SYDVKM. The CDR3 is made up of 13 amino acids. The V end was cut by 10 bases, the J end by 3 bases, with 15 bases between.

The chain recombines TRBV3-2 with TRBJ2-1; the D call of TRBD2 is as the table states it, not checked on the DNA. TRBV3-2 is a documented pseudogene. This CDR3 has 16 residues. CDR3 DNA: TGTGCCAGCAGCCAAGGGGTAGCGGGTTCCTACAATGAGCAGTTCTTC. Protein product: CASSQGVAGSYNEQFF.

This clonotype came up a few times. This chain connects TRBV3-1 to TRBJ1-6; a possible D gene is TRBD1 (6 bases). Between the trimmed V and J ends, which lost 4 bases and 10 bases, there was a span of 14 bases. The CDR3 is 14 residues long. Germline lookup yields CDR1 LGHDT and CDR2 YNNKEL (reference sequence). The CDR3 reads CASSLGQTESPLHF. The CDR3 DNA reads TGTGCCAGCAGCCTGGGACAAACCGAATCACCCCTCCACTTT.

The chain recombines TRBV28 with TRBJ1-2, with D maybe TRBD1 (5 bases). CDR1 is MDHEN, CDR2 SYDVKM, per germline. The CDR3 spans 14 residues. V gave up 6 bases and J gave up 4 bases, with 15 bases separating them. CDR3 in DNA: TGTGCCAGCAGACCGGACACGAGAGGCTATGGCTACACCTTC. This translates into CASRPDTRGYGYTF.

Comment on this clonotype: This may be a read error: a much more frequent sequence differs by one nucleotide. The chain combines TRBV28 with TRBJ2-5, with TRBD2 matching over 10 bases. Per germline, CDR1 MDHEN and CDR2 SYDVKM. With 3 bases clipped from V and 7 bases from J, the junction kept 8 bases outside the gene matches. This CDR3 is 15 amino acids long. The CDR3 reads CASSLGLAGVVTQYF. CDR3 DNA sequence: TGTGCCAGCAGTTTGGGGCTAGCGGGAGTTGTGACCCAGTACTTC.

This clonotype was detected ten times or more. Here the CDR3 reads CASSAKTGSTFNQPQHF. CDR3 in DNA: TGTGCCAGCAGTGCAAAGACAGGGTCAACCTTCAATCAGCCCCAGCATTTT. The chain joins TRBV6-1 to TRBJ1-5, with TRBD1 identical over 7 bases. CDR1 and CDR2 (germline): MNHNS, SASEGT. V lost 4 bases, J lost 3 bases, and 12 bases stayed unmatched. The CDR3 contains 17 residues.

This clonotype was counted ten times or more. The chain couples TRBV6-1 to TRBJ1-4; 7 positions agree with TRBD1. CDR1 is MNHNS and CDR2 is SASEGT in the germline V gene. The CDR3 has 13 amino acids. The ends lost 11 bases at V and 5 bases at J; junction bases unmatched: 8. The CDR3 DNA is TGTGCCTCGTGGGACAGACTAAATGAAAAACTGTTTTTT. This translates into CASWDRLNEKLFF.

This clonotype has ten or more counts. The chain is built from TRBV11-1 and TRBJ2-1; D remains ambiguous. The CDR3 covers 16 residues. With 2 bases removed from V and 3 bases from J, the gap between germline ends came to 14 bases. Germline V gene lookup returns CDR1 SGHAT and CDR2 FQDESV (reference sequence). The CDR3 region has the DNA TGTGCCAGCAGCTTAAGTGGTGCCGACTTCTACAATGAGCAGTTCTTC. Translated, it gives CASSLSGADFYNEQFF.